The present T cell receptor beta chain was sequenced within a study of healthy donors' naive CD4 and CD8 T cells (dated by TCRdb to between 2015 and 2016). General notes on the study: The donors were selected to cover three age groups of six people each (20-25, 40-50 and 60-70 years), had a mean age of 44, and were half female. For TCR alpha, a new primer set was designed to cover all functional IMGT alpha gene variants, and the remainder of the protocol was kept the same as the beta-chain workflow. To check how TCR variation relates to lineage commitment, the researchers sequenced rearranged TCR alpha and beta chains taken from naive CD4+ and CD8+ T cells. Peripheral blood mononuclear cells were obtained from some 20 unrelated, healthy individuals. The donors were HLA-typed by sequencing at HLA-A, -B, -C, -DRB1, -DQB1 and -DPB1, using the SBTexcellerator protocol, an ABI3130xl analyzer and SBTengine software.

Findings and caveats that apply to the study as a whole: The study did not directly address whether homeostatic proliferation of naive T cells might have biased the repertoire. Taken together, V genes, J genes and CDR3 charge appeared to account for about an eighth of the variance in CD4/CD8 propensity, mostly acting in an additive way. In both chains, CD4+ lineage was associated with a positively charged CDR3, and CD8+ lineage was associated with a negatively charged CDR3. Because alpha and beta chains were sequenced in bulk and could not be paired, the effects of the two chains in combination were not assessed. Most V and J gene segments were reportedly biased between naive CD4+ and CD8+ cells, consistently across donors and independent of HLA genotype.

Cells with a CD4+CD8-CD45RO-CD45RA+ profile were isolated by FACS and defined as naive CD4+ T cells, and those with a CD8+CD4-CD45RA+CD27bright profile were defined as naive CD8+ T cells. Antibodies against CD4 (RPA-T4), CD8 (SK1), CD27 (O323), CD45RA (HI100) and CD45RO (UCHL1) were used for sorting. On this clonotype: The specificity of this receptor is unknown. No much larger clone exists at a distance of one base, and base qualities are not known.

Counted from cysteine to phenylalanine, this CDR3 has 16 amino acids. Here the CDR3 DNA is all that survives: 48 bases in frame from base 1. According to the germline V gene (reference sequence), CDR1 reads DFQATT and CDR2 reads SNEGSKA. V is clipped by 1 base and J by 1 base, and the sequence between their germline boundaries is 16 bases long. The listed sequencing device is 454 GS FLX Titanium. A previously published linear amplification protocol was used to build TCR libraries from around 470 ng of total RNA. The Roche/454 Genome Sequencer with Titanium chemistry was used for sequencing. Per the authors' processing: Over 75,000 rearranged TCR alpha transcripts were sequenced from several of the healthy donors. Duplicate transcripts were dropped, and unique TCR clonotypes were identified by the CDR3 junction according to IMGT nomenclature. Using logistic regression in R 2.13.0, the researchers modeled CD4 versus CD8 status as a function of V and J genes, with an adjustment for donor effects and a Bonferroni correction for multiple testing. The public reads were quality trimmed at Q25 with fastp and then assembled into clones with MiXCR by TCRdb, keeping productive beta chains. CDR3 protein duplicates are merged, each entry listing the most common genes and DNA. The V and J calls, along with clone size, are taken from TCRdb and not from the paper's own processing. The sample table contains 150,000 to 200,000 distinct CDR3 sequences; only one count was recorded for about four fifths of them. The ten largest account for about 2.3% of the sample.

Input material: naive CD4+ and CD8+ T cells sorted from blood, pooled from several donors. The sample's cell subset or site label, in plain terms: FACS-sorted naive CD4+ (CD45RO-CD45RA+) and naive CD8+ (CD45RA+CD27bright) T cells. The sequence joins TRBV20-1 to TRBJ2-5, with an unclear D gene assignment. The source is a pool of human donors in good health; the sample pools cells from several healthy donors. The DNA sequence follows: TGCAGTGCTAGAGGAAATACGGCGGAGCTCCAAGAGACCCAGTACTTC. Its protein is CSARGNTAELQETQYF.